The T cell receptor beta chain under discussion was sequenced for a study of cytomegalovirus exposure and HLA in healthy donors (dated 2017 in TCRdb). About the study as a whole: An earlier analysis of several hundred of the donors reported 276 Gb of sequence data and 95 million to 140 million unique TCR beta sequences obtained from some 170 million T cells. Genome-wide SNP genotypes for about three fifths of the roughly 670 donors were used in a later genetic analysis, which treated that subset as a discovery cohort. A later analysis re-analyzed previously published TCR beta repertoires from hundreds of donors and added high-resolution HLA genotyping to study TCR occurrence patterns. The study aimed to test whether signatures of past pathogen exposure could be identified by cataloging public T cell receptors. Among about 410 genotyped donors of the cohort, an average of around 250,000 unique TCR beta nucleotide sequences was sequenced per donor, of which roughly 17% were non-productive. About five DR-DQ haplotypes were handled as single units for association and clustering because linkage in the cohort was strong. Donor age, sex, ethnicity and CMV serostatus were compiled alongside the repertoire data. The study profiled the T cell repertoires of hundreds of subjects by immunosequencing and related them to cytomegalovirus serostatus. To decide whether each TCR beta V gene segment behaved as functional or pseudogenic, an earlier analysis of over 500 of the donors relied on high-throughput TCR beta sequencing. Every discovery cohort repertoire had been produced on one sequencing platform. Class I and class II HLA loci were covered by the typing at four-digit resolution. In addition to the first cohort of approximately 650 subjects, a separate validation cohort of under 150 different subjects was used. An early release that covered 500 to 800 HLA-typed donors contained approximately 300 gigabases of sequencing data and 70 million to 100 million unique TCR sequences. The number of donors typed differed by locus, with roughly 620-630 for A, B, C, DRB1 and DQB1, over 500 for DQA1, 606 for DPA1, and some 470 for DPB1. The study combined high-throughput TCR immunosequencing, statistical association of individual TCRs with disease status, and machine learning to predict cytomegalovirus infection status. Of the roughly 410 genotyped donors, roughly 80% were placed in the genetic ancestry cluster associated with self-reported Caucasian donors. Rather than drawing on any new phenotypic data, the later analysis identified candidate immune exposures from TCR beta sequences and the way those sequences occurred across donors. Study-level results and caveats: In a later analysis, several top co-occurrence clusters were reported to appear linked to parvovirus B19, influenza, CMV and Epstein-Barr virus. HLA typing was unavailable for some donors at each locus, so association tests used only the typed subset. It was suggested by the authors that the approach could potentially be generalized to other disease states and immunological phenotypes. Linkage disequilibrium might explain the correlated functional status among segregating V segments, but an unknown experimental factor could not be ruled out. In vitro tests confirmed that three of the cytomegalovirus-associated TCR beta chains recognize cytomegalovirus antigens. In the study, roughly 160 TCR beta chains were listed as associated with cytomegalovirus. In a later genetic analysis, fewer N-insertions in productive TCRs were reported among donors in an Asian-associated ancestry cluster than the roughly 710-donor mean. Over 15 rarely observed V segments, including chromosome 9 orphons, were excluded from the earlier analysis of approximately 600 of the donors because counts were too low. A later analysis found that most CMV-associated TCR beta chains appeared HLA-restricted, with HLA associations seemingly driven largely by CMV exposure. In a later analysis, HLA-associated TCR beta chains showed more clonal expansion and lower generation probabilities than non-associated chains that were equally common. Immune exposure information for the cohort was limited to CMV serostatus. While some public TCRs were present in many individuals, most TCR sequences turned up only very rarely across donors. A cluster of highly shared sequence variants was judged likely to be a technical artifact of the sequencing pipeline. The classifier was reported to diagnose cytomegalovirus status with high specificity and sensitivity in both the original and validation cohorts. Assigning TCR associations to individual alleles was difficult when HLA alleles, especially DR and DQ, strongly co-occurred. Broadly in line with IMGT annotations, most TCR beta V segments showed up in productive rearrangements about 87% or about 30% of the time in an earlier analysis of a few hundred of the donors. Sequencing depth was assumed to be roughly uniform across donors in the presence/absence analyses, though that assumption may not hold. A later genetic analysis associated a missense DCLRE1C variant with V-gene and J-gene trimming of TCR beta chains, and an independent cohort replicated the association. At a false discovery rate of 0.05, a later analysis linked fewer than 20,000 TCR beta sequences to specific HLA alleles. A further reported finding was that TCR beta sequences accurately predicted the HLA-A and HLA-B alleles for most subjects in the first cohort. This cohort had only TCR beta chains sequenced, and the lack of alpha or paired-chain data limited which features could be detected. In a later analysis, the rate of TCR association differed among HLA loci, with DRB1 alleles having the most associated TCRs and HLA-C alleles having the fewest.

In total, roughly 710 healthy bone marrow donors made up the cohort. At the time of sampling, every cohort member was nominally healthy, though immune exposures that went unrecorded were likely present. The donor was CMV seronegative and belonged to the group of roughly 330 seronegative cohort members. A peripheral blood sample was collected from each donor, and TCR beta sequencing was performed on peripheral blood mononuclear cells. Genomic DNA extraction from the blood cell samples was performed with the Qiagen DNeasy Blood Extraction Kit. Library preparation employed the immunoSEQ multiplex PCR assay. A mixture of 60 forward primers for TCR Vbeta segments and 13 reverse primers for TCR Jbeta segments was used in the multiplex PCR. The CDR3 region of rearranged TCR beta genes was amplified from genomic DNA by a multiplex PCR assay. The amplified TCR beta libraries were sequenced on the Illumina HiSeq System as 87-base-pair reads. The published analysis was carried out like this. A later analysis counted about 82 million unique TCR beta chains across the 650 to 800 repertoires, and roughly 9.9 million of these chains were shared by at least two donors. Raw reads were error-corrected and collapsed into unique sequences with a nearest-neighbor algorithm that merged closely related sequences to remove PCR and sequencing errors. CDR3 sequences were aligned to IMGT reference sequences to assign V, D and J gene segments. Each retained sequence needed at least a six-nucleotide match to both a V gene segment and a J gene segment. A rearrangement was called productive if the CDR3 had no stop codons and remained in frame with V and J, and every other rearrangement was called non-productive. Following IMGT convention, CDR3 was defined as the stretch from the second conserved V-encoded cysteine to the conserved J-encoded phenylalanine. In an earlier analysis of around 600 of the donors, sequences lacking an unambiguous match to a single V gene segment were excluded. An earlier analysis of a few hundred of the donors classified V segments as functional when productive rearrangements were above 56.7% and as segregating when the standard deviation between donors was above 5%. A statistical classification framework was developed to diagnose cytomegalovirus status using the catalog of TCR beta chain sequences. In a later analysis, V and J genes were assigned by comparing TCR nucleotide sequences against IMGT/GENE-DB human TR gene sequences. The TCRdist pipeline was used in a later analysis to assign CDR3 sequences and most-parsimonious VDJ recombination scenarios. In a later analysis, each TCR beta chain was defined by its CDR3 amino acid sequence together with its V-gene family, and reads lacking a unique V-gene family were excluded. To address suspected cross-contamination and a sequencing artifact, a later analysis removed 550 to 750 highly shared, low-generation-probability nucleotide sequences. In a later analysis, a clonal expansion index for each public chain was calculated from normalized within-repertoire ranks of inferred template counts. Generation probabilities in a later analysis came from a VDJ recombination model fitted to out-of-frame rearrangements, and those results were checked against IGoR. In a later analysis, hypergeometric tests were used to score TCR-TCR, TCR-HLA and TCR-CMV co-occurrence, with a repertoire-size bias correction applied to TCR pairs. In a later analysis, false discovery rates were estimated by permuting HLA or CMV assignments 20 times. In a later analysis, co-occurring TCRs were grouped with DBSCAN, and TCRdist sequence similarity was added when clustering was performed within HLA-allele-positive subsets. For co-occurrence clustering, repertoires with fewer than 30,000 or more than 120,000 public chains were excluded, along with roughly 5 repertoires with anomalous nucleotide sharing. TCRdb carries this immuneACCESS record with in-frame sequences only. Its versions omit some clonotypes, under half of them owing to an unresolved V gene in the studies checked, with the rest unexplained. D and trimming come from the DNA, and the V and J calls and clone size come from that table. This sample lists around 200,000 clones; approximately 80% were detected once. The ten largest clones take up approximately 0.5% of the sample.

In this sample, this clone turned up once. Its target antigen remains unknown. Base qualities were left out, and no much larger clone turns up one base away. The sequencing input was PBMCs. The TCR originated in a woman between 40 and 50 years old in good health and CMV-seronegative.

The DNA reads TGTGCCAGCAGCGTAGAGCCTAGCGGATACGAGCAGTACTTC. It translates to CASSVEPSGYEQYF. The receptor chain draws on TRBV9 and TRBJ2-7; a stretch of 7 junction bases matches TRBD2. Compared with germline, V lacks 0 bases and J lacks 4 bases; bases without a gene match: 4. The CDR3 contains 14 residues, cysteine and phenylalanine counted. Solely the CDR3 DNA is kept, with 42 bases framed from the first base. From a lookup of the germline V gene, CDR1 and CDR2 are SGDLS and YYNGEE.